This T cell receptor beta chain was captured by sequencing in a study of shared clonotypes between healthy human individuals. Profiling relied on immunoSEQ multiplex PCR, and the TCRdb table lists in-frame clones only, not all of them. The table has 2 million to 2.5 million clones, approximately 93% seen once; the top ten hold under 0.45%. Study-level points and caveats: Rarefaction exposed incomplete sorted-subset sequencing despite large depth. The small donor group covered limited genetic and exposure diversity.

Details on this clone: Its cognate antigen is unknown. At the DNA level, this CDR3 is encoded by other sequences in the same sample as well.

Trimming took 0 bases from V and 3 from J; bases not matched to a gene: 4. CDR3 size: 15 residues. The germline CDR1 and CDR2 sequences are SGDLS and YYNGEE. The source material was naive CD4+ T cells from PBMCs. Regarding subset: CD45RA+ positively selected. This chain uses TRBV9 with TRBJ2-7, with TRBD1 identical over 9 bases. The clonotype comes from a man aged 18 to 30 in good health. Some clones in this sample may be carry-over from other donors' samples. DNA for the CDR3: TGTGCCAGCAGCGTAGAGGGACAGGGCCGCTACGAGCAGTACTTC. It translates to CASSVEGQGRYEQYF.